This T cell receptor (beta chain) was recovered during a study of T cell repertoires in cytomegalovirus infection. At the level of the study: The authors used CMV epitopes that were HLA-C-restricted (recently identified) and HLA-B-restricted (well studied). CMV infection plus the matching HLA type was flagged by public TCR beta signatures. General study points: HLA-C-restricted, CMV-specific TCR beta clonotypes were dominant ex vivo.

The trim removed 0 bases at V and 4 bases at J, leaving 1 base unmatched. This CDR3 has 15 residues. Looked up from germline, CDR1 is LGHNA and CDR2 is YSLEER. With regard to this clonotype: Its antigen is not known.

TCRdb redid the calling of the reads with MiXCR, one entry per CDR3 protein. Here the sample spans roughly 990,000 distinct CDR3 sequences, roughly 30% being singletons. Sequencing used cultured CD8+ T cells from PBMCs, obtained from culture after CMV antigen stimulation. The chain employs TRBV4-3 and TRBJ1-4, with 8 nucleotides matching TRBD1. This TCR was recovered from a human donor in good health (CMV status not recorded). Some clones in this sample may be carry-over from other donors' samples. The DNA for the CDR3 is TGCGCCAGCAGCCAAGACAGGGGGCTTAATGAAAAACTGTTTTTT. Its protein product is CASSQDRGLNEKLFF.